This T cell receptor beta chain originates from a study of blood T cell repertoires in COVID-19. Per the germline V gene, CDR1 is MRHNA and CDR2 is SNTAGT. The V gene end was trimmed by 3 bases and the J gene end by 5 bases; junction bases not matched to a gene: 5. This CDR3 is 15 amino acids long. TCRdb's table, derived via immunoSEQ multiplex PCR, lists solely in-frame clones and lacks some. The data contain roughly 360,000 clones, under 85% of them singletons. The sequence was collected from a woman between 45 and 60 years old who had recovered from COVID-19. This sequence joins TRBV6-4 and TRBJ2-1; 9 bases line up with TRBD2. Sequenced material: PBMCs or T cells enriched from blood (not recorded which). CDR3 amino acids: CASSEVGTSHNEQFF. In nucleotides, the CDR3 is TGTGCCAGCAGTGAAGTCGGGACTAGCCACAATGAGCAGTTCTTC.